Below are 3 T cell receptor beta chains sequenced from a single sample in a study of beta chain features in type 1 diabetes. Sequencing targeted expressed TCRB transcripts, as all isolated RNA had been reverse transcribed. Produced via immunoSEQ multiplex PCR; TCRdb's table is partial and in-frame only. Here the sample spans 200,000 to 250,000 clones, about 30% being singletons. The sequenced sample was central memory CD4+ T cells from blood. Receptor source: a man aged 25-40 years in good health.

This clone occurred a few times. The CDR3 DNA reads TGTGCCAGCAGCCCTCGACTAGCGGGGGGGCGGGAGACCCAGTACTTC. Translated, it gives CASSPRLAGGRETQYF. The chain is built from TRBV7-6 and TRBJ2-5, with TRBD2 identical over 14 bases. V gave up 5 bases and J gave up 5 bases; unmatched junction bases: 7. This CDR3 region has 16 residues. Per germline, CDR1 SGHVS and CDR2 FNYEAQ.

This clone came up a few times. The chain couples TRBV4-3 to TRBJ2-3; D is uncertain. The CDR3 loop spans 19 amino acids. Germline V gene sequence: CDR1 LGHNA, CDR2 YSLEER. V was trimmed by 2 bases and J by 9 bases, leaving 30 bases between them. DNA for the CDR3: TGCGCCAGCAGCCAAACCAACACACCCTCGGAAAGCCGGCAAGGGACGCAGTATTTT. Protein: CASSQTNTPSESRQGTQYF.

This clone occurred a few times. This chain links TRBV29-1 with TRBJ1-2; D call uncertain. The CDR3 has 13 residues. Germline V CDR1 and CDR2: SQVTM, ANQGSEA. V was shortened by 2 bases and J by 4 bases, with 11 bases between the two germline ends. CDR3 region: CSVEPLSIYGYTF. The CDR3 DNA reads TGCAGCGTTGAACCGCTCAGTATCTATGGCTACACCTTC.